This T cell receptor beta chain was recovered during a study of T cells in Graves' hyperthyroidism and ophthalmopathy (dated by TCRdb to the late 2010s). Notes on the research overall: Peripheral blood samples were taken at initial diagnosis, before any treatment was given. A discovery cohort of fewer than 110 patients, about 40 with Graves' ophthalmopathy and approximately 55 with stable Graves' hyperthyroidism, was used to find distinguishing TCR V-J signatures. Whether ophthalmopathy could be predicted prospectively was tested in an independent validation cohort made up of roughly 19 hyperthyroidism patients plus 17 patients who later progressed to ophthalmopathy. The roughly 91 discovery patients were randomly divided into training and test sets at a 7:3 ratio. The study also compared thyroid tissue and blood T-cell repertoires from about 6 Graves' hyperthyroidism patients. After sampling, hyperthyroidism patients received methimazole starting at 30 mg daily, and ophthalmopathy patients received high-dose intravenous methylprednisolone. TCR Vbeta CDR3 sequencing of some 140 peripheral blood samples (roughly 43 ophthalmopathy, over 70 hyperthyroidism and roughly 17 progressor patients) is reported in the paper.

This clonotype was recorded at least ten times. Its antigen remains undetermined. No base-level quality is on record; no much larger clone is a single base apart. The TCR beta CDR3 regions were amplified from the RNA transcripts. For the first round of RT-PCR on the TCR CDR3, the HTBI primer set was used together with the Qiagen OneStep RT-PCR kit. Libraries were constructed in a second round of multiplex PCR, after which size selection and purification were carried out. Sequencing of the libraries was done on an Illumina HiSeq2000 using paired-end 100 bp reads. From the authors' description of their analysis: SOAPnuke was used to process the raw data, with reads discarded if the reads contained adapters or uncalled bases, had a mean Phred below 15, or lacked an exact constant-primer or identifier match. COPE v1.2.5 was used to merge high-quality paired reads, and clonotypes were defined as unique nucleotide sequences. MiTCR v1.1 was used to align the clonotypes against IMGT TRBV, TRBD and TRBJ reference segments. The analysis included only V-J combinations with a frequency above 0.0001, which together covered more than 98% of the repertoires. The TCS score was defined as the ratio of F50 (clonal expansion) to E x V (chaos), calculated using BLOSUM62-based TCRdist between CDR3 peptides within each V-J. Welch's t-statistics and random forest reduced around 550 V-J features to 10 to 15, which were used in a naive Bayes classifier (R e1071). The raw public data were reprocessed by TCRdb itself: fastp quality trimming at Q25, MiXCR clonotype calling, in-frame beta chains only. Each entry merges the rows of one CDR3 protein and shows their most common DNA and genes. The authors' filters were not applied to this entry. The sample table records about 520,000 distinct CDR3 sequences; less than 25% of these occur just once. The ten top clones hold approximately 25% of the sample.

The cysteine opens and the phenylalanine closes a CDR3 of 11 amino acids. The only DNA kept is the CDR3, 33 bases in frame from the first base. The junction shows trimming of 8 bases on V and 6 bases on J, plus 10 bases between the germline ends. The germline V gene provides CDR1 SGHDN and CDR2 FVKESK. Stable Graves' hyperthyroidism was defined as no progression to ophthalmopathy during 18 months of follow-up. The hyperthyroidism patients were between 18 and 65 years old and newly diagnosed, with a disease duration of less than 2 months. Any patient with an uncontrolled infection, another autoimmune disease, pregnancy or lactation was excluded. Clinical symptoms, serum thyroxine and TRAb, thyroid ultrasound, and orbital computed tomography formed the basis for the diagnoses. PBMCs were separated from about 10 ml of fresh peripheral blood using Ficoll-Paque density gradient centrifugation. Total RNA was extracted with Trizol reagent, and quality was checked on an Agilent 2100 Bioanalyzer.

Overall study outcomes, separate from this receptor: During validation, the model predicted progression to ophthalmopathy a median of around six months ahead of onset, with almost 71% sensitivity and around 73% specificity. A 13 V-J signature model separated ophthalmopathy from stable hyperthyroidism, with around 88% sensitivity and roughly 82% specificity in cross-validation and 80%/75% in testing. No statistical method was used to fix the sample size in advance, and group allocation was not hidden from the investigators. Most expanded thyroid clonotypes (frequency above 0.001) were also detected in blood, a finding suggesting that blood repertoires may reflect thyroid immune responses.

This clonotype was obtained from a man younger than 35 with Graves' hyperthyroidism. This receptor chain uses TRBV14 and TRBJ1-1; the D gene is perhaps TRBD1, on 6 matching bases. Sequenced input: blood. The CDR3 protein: CASGRGPEAFF. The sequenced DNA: TGTGCCAGCGGCAGGGGACCTGAAGCTTTCTTT.